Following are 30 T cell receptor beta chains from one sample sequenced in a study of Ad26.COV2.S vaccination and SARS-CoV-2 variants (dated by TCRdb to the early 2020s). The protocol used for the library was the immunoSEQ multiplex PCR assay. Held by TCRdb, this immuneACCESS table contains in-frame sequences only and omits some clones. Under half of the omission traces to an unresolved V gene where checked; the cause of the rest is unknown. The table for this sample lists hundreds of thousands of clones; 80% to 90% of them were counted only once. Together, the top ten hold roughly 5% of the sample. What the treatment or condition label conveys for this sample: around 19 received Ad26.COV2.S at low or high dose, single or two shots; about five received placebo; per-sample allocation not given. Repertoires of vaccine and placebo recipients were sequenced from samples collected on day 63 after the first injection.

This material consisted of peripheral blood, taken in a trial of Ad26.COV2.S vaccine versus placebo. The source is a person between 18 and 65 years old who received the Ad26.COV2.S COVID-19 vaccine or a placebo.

The CDR3 here is CASRGSFGTGELFF. In DNA, the CDR3 is TGCGCCAGCAGAGGGAGTTTCGGTACCGGGGAGCTGTTTTTT. The gene calls are TRBV5-1 and TRBJ2-2, with D possibly TRBD2 on 5 matching bases. CDR1 is SGHRS and CDR2 is YFSETQ in the germline V gene. With 5 bases removed from V and 5 bases from J, the gap between germline ends came to 13 bases. The CDR3 is made up of 14 amino acids.

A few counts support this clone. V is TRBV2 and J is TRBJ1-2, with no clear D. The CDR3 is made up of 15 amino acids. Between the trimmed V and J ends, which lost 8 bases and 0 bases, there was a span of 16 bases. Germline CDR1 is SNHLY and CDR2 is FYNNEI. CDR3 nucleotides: TGTGCCAGCTTGAGGAACGTGGGTCCTAACTATGGCTACACCTTC. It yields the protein CASLRNVGPNYGYTF.

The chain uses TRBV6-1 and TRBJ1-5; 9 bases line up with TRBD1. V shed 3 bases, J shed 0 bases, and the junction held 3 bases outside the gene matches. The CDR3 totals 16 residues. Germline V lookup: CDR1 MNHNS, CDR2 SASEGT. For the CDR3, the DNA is TGTGCCAGCAGTGACGGGACAGGGAATAGCAATCAGCCCCAGCATTTT. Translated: CASSDGTGNSNQPQHF.

Here the CDR3 reads CSASHPGGEQFF. The CDR3 DNA sequence: TGCAGTGCTAGTCACCCAGGGGGTGAGCAGTTCTTC. This chain uses TRBV20-1 with TRBJ2-1, with 7 bases fitting TRBD1. V gave up 3 bases and J gave up 9 bases; unmatched junction bases: 5. The CDR3 has 12 amino acids. The germline gives CDR1 DFQATT, CDR2 SNEGSKA (reference sequence).

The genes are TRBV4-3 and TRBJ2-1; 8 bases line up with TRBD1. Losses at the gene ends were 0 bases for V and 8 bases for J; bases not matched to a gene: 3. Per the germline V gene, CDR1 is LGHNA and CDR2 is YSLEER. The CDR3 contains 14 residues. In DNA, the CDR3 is TGCGCCAGCAGCCAAGAGGACAGGGTGGATGAGCAGTTCTTC. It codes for CASSQEDRVDEQFF.

The CDR3 coding sequence is TGTGCCTGGAGTAAGGGACTAGCGGGGCAAGAGACCCAGTACTTC. It translates to CAWSKGLAGQETQYF. This chain uses TRBV30 with TRBJ2-5, with 13 positions matching TRBD2. Germline assignment: CDR1 GTSNPN and CDR2 SVGIG (reference sequence). This CDR3 has 15 amino acids. With V trimmed by 2 bases and J by 2 bases, 2 bases remained unmatched.

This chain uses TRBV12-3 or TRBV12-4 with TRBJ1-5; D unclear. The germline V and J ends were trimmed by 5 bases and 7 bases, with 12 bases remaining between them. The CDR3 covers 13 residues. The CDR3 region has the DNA TGTGCCAGCAGTCCGGACGGGTTCCAGCCCCAGCATTTT. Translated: CASSPDGFQPQHF.

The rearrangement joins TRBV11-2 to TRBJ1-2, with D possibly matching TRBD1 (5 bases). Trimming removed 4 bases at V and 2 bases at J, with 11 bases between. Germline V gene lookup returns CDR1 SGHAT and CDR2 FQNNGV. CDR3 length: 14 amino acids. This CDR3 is CASSSGTANYGYTF. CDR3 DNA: TGTGCCAGCAGCTCTGGGACGGCAAACTATGGCTACACCTTC.

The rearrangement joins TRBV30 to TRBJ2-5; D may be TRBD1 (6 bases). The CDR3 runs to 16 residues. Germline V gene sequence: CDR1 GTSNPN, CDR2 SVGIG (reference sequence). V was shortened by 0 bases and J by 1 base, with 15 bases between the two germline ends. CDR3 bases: TGTGCCTGGAGTGTACCTGGGGGCGCCTCCCAAGAGACCCAGTACTTC. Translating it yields CAWSVPGGASQETQYF.

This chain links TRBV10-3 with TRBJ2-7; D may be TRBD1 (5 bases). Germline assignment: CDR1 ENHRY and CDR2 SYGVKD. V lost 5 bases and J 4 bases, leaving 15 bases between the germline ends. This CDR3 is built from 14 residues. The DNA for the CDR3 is TGTGCCATCAGTAAATCGGACATCCCTTACGAGCAGTACTTC. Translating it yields CAISKSDIPYEQYF.

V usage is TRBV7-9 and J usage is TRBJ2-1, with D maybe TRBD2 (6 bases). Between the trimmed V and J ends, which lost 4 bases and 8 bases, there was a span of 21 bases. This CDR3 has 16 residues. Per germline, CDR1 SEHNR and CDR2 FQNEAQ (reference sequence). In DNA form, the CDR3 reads TGTGCCAGCAGCTACCGGGAGAAGGGGTACGGGGATGAGCAGTTCTTC. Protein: CASSYREKGYGDEQFF.

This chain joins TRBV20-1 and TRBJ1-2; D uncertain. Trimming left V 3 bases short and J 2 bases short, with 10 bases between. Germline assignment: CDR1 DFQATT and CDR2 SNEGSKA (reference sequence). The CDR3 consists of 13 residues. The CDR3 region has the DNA TGCAGTGCTAGTGTGGTCTTAAACTATGGCTACACCTTC. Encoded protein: CSASVVLNYGYTF.

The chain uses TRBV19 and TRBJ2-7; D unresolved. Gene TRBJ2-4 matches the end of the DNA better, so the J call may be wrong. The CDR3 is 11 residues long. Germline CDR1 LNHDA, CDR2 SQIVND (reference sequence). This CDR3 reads CASSIGRIQYF. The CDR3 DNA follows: TGTGCCAGTAGTATAGGACGCATTCAGTACTTC.

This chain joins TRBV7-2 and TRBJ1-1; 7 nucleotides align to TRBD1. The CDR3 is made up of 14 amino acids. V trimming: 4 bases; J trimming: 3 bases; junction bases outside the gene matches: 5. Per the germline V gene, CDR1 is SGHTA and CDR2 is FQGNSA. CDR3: CASSSQGSYTEAFF. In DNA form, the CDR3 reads TGTGCCAGCAGCTCACAGGGGTCTTACACTGAAGCTTTCTTT.

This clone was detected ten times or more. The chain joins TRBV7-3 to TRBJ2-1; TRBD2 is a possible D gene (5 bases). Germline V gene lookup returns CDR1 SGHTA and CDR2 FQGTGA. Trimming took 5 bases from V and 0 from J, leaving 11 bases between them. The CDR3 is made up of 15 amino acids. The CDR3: CASSRTSGSYNEQFF. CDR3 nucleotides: TGTGCCAGCAGCCGGACTTCGGGCTCCTACAATGAGCAGTTCTTC.

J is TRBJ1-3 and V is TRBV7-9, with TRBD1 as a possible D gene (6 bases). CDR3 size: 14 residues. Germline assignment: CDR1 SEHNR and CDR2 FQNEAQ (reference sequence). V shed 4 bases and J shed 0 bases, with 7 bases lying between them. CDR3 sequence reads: CASSWTVSGNTIYF. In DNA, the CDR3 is TGTGCCAGCAGCTGGACAGTCTCTGGAAACACCATATATTTT.

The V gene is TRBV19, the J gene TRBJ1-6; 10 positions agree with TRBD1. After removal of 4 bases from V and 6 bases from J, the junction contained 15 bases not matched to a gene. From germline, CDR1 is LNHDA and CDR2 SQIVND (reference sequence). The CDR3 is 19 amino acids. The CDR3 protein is CASSTGTGDSARANSPLHF. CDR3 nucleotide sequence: TGTGCCAGTAGTACAGGGACAGGGGATAGCGCGCGCGCTAATTCACCCCTCCACTTT.

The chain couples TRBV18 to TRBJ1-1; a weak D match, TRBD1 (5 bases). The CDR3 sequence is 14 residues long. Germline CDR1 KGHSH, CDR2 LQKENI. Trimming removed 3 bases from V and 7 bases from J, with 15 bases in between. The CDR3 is CASSPSGTAGEAFF. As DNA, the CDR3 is TGTGCCAGCTCACCTTCCGGGACCGCGGGTGAAGCTTTCTTT.

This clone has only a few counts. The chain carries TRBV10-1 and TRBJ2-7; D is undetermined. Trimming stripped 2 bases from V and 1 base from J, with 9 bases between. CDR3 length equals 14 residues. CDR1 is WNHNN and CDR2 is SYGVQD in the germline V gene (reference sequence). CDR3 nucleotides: TGCGCCAGCAGTGAGAGTGGAGCTTCCTACGAGCAGTACTTC. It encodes CASSESGASYEQYF.

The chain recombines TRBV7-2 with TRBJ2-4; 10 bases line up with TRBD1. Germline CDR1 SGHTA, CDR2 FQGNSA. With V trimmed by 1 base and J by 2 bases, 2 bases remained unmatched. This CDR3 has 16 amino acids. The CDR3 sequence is CASSLETGGTKNIQYF. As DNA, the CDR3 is TGTGCCAGCAGCTTAGAGACAGGGGGCACCAAAAACATTCAGTACTTC.

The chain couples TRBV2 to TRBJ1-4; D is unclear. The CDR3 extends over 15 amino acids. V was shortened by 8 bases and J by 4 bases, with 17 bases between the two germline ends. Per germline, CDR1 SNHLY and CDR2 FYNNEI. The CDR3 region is CASSVANSYNEKLFF. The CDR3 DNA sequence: TGTGCCAGCTCAGTGGCGAATAGCTATAATGAAAAACTGTTTTTT. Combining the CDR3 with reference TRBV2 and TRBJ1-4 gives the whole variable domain EPEVTQTPSHQVTQMGQEVILRCVPISNHLYFYWYRQILGQKVEFLVSFYNNEISEKSEIFDDQFSVERPDGSNFTLKIRSTKLEDSAMYFCASSVANSYNEKLFFGSGTQLSVL.

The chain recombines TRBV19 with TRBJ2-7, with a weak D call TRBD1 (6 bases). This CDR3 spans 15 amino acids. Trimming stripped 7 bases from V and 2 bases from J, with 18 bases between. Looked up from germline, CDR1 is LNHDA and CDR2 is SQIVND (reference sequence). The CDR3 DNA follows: TGTGCCAGTACCCCCGGGCAGGGGTTTCCCTACGAGCAGTACTTC. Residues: CASTPGQGFPYEQYF.

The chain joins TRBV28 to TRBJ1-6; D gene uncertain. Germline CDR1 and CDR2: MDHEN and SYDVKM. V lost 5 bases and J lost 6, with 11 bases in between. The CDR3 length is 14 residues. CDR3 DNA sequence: TGTGCCAGCAGTCTTACAGCGATTAATTCACCCCTCCACTTT. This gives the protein CASSLTAINSPLHF.

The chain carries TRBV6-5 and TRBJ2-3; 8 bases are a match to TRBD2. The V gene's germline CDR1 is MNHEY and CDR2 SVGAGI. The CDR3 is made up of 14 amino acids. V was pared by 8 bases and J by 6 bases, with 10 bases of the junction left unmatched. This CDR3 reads CASREGHGGDTQYF. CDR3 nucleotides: TGTGCCAGCCGGGAGGGCCATGGGGGCGATACGCAGTATTTT.

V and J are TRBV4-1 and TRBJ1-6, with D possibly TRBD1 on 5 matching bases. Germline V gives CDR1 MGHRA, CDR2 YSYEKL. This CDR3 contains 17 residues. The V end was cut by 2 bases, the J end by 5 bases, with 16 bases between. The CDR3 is CASSQRPWDGNNSPLHF. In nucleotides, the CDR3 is TGCGCCAGCAGCCAACGGCCCTGGGACGGAAATAATTCACCCCTCCACTTT.

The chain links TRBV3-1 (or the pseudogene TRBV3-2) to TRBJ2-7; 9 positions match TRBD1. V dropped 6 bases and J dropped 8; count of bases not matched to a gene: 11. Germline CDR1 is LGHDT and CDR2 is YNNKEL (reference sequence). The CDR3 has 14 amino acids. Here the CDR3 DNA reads TGTGCCAGCAGGATGGGGACAGGGTTACGAAAGCAGTACTTC. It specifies CASRMGTGLRKQYF.

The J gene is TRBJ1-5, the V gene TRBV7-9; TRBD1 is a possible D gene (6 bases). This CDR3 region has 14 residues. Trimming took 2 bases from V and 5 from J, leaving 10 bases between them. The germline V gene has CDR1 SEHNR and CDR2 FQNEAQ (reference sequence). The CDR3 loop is CASSLTGRDQPQHF. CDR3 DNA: TGTGCCAGCAGCTTAACAGGGCGAGATCAGCCCCAGCATTTT.

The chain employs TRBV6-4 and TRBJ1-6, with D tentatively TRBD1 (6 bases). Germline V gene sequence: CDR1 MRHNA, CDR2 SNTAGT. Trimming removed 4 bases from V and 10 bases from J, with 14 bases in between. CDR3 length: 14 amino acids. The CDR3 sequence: CASSAKGDRSPLHF. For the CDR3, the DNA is TGTGCCAGCAGTGCAAAGGGGGACCGCTCACCCCTCCACTTT.

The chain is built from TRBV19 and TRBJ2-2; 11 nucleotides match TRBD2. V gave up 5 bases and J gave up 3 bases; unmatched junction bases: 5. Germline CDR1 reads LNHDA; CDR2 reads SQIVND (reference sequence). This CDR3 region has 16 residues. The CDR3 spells CASSDGLAGYTGELFF. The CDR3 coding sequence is TGTGCCAGTAGTGATGGACTAGCGGGTTACACCGGGGAGCTGTTTTTT.

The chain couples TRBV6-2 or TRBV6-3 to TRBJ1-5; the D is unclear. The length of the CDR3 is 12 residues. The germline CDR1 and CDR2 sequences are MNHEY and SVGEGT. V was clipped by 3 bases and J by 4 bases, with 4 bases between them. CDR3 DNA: TGTGCCAGCAGTTATTGGAATCAGCCCCAGCATTTT. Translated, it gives CASSYWNQPQHF.